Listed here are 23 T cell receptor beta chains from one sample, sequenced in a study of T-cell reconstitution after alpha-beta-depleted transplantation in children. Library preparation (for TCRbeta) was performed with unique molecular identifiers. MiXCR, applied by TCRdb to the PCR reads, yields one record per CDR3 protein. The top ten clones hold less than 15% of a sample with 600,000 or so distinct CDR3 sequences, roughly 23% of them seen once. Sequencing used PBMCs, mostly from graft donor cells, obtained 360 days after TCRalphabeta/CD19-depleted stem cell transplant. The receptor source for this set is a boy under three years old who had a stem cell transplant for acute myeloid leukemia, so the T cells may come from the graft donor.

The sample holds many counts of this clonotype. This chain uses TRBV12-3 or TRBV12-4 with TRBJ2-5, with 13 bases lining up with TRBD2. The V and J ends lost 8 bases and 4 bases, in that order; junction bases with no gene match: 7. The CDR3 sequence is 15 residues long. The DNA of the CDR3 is TGTGCCAGCCGGCGGACTAGCGGGGGCAGAGAGACCCAGTACTTC. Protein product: CASRRTSGGRETQYF.

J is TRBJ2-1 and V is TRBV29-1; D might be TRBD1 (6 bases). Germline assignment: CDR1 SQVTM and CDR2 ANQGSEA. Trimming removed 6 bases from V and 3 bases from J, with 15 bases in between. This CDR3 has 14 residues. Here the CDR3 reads CSVRQDLLYNEQFF. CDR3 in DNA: TGCAGCGTACGACAGGACCTCCTCTACAATGAGCAGTTCTTC.

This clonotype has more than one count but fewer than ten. The CDR3 sequence: CASSPGQIYEQYF. The CDR3 nucleotides are TGTGCCAGCAGCCCAGGACAGATCTACGAGCAGTACTTC. The genes are TRBV5-6 and TRBJ2-7; the D gene is possibly TRBD1 (6 bases). V gave up 4 bases and J gave up 3 bases, with 11 bases separating them. The CDR3 is 13 amino acids. CDR1 SGHDT and CDR2 YYEEEE come from the germline V gene. The variable domain in full, completed from reference TRBV5-6 and TRBJ2-7, reads DAGVTQSPTHLIKTRGQQVTLRCSPKSGHDTVSWYQQALGQGPQFIFQYYEEEERQRGNFPDRFSGHQFPNYSSELNVNALLLGDSALYLCASSPGQIYEQYFGPGTRLTVT.

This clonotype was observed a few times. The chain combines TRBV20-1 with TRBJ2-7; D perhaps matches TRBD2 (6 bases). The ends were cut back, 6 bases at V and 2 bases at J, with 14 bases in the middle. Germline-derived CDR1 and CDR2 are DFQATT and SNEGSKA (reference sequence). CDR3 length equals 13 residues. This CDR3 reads CSATGDVAYEQYF. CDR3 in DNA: TGCAGTGCAACGGGGGACGTAGCCTACGAGCAGTACTTC.

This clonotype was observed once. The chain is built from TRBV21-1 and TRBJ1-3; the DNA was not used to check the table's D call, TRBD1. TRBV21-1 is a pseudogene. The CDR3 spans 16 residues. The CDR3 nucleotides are TGTGCCAGCAGCAACCCGGGACAGGGGAAAGGAAACACCATATATTTT. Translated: CASSNPGQGKGNTIYF.

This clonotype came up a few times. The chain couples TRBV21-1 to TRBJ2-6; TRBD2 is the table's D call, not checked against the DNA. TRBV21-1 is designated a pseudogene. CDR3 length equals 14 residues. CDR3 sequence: CASSRGLAANVLTF. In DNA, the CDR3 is TGTGCCAGCAGCAGGGGACTAGCGGCCAACGTCCTGACTTTC.

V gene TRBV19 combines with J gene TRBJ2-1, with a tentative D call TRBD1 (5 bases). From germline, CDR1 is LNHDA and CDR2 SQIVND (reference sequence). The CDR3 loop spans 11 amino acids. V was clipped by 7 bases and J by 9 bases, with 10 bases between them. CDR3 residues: CASKGNSEQFF. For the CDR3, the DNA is TGTGCCAGTAAGGGGAACAGTGAGCAGTTCTTC.

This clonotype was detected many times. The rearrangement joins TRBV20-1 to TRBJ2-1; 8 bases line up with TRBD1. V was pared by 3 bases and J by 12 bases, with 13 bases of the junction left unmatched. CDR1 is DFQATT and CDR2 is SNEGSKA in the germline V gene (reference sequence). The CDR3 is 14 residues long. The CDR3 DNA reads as TGCAGTGCTAGTCCCCCCCGGCAGGGGGCAGGGCAGTTCTTC. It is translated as CSASPPRQGAGQFF.

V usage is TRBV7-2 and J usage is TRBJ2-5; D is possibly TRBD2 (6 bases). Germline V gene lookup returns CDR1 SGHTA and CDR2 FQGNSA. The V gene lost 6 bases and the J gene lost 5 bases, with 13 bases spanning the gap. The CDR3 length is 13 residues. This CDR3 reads CASSWGVQETQYF. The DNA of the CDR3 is TGTGCCAGCAGTTGGGGGGTACAGGAGACCCAGTACTTC.

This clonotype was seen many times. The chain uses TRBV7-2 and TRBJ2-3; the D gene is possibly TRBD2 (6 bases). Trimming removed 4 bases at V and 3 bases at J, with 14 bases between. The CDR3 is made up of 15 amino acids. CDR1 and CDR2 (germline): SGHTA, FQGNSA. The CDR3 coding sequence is TGTGCCAGCAGCTCAACCGGGACTCTTACAGATACGCAGTATTTT. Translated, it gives CASSSTGTLTDTQYF.

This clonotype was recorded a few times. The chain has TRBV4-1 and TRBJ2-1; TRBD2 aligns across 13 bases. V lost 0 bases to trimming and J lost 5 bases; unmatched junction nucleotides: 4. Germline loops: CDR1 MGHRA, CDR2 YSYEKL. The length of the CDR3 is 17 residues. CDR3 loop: CASSQDRGTSGDNEQFF. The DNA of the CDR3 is TGCGCCAGCAGCCAAGATAGGGGGACTAGCGGGGACAATGAGCAGTTCTTC.

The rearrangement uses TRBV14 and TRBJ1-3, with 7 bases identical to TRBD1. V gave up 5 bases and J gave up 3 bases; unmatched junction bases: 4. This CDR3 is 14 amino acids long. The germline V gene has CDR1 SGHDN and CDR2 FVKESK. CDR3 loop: CASSIRTGGNTIYF. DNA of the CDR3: TGTGCCAGCAGCATTCGGACAGGTGGAAACACCATATATTTT.

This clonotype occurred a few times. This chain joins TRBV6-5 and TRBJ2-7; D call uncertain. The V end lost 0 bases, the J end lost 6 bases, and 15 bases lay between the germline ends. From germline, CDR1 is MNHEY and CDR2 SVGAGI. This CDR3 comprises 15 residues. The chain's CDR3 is CASSYSFPPDPEQYF. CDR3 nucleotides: TGTGCCAGCAGTTACTCGTTCCCTCCGGACCCCGAGCAGTACTTC.

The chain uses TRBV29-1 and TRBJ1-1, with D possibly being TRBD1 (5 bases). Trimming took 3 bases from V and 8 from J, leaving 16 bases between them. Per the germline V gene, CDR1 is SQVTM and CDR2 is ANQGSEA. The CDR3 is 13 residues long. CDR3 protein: CSVDPGFSYEAFF. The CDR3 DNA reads TGCAGCGTTGACCCAGGGTTCTCGTACGAAGCTTTCTTT.

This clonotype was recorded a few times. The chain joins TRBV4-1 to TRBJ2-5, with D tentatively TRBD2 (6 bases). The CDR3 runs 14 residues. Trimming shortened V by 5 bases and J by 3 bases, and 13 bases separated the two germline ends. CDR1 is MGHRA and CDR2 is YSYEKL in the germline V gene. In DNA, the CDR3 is TGCGCCAGCAGCGAGACTAGTTACAAAGAGACCCAGTACTTC. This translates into CASSETSYKETQYF.

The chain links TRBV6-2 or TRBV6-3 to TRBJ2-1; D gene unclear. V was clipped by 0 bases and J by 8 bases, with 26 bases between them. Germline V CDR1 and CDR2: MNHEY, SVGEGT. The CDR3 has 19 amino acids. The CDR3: CASSYSITLTFEESDEQFF. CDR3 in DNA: TGTGCCAGCAGTTACTCGATAACCTTAACTTTCGAAGAGTCTGATGAGCAGTTCTTC.

The CDR3 coding sequence is TGCAGTGCTAGCCGGGACGCGAAGTACAATGAGCAGTTCTTC. Its translation: CSASRDAKYNEQFF. The chain recombines TRBV20-1 with TRBJ2-1, with D tentatively TRBD1 or TRBD2 (5 bases each). With 3 bases removed from V and 4 bases from J, the gap between germline ends came to 13 bases. The CDR3 extends over 14 amino acids. Germline CDR1 is DFQATT and CDR2 is SNEGSKA (reference sequence).

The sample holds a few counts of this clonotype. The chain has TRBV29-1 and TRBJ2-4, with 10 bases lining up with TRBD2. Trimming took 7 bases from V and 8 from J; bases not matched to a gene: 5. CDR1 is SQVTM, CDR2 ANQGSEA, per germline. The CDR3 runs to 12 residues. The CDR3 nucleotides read TGCAGCGGGAGCGGGGGGGGGCACATTCAGTACTTC. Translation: CSGSGGGHIQYF.

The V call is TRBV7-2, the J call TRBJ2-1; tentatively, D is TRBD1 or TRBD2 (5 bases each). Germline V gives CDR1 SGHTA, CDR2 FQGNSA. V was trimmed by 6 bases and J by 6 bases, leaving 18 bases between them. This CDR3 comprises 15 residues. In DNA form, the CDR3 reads TGTGCCAGCAGTTCCCGGGACCCCCTGAGCAATGAGCAGTTCTTC. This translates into CASSSRDPLSNEQFF.

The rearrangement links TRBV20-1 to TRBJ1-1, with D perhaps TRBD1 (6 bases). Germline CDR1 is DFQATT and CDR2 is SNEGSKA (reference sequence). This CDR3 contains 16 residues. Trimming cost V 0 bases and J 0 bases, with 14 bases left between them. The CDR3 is CSARDLGGGMNTEAFF. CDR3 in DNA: TGCAGTGCTAGAGATTTGGGAGGGGGTATGAACACTGAAGCTTTCTTT.

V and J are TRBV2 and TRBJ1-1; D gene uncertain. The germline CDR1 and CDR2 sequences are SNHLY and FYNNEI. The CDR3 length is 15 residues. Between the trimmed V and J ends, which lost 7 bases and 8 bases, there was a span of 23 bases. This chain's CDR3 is CASTEIAQRAGEAFF. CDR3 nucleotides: TGTGCCAGCACCGAGATCGCACAGAGGGCTGGCGAAGCTTTCTTT. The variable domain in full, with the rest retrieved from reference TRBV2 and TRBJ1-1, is EPEVTQTPSHQVTQMGQEVILRCVPISNHLYFYWYRQILGQKVEFLVSFYNNEISEKSEIFDDQFSVERPDGSNFTLKIRSTKLEDSAMYFCASTEIAQRAGEAFFGQGTRLTVV.

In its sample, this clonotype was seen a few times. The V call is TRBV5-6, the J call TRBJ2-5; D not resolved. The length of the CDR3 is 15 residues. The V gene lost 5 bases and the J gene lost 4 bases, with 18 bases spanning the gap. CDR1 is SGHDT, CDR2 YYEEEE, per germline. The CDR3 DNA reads TGTGCCAGCAGTTCGACGGACGATATTAGAGAGACCCAGTACTTC. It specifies CASSSTDDIRETQYF.

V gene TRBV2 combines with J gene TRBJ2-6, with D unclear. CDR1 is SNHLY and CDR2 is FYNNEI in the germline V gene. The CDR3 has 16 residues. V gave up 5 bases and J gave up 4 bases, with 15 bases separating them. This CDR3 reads CASSPRPRFGANVLTF. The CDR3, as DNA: TGTGCCAGCAGTCCGAGGCCACGGTTCGGGGCCAACGTCCTGACTTTC.